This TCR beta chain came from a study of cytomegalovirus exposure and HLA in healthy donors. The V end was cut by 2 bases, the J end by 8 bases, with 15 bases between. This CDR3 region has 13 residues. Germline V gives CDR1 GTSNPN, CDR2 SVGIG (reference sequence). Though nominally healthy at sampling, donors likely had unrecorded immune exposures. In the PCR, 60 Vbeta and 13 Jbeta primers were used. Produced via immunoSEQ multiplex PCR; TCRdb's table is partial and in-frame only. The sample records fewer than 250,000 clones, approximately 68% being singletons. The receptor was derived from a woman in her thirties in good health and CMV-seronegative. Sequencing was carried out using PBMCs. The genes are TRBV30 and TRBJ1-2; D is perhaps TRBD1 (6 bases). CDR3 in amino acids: CAWSTQGRAGYTF. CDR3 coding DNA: TGTGCCTGGAGTACCCAGGGGAGGGCCGGCTACACCTTC. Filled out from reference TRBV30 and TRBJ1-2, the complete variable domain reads SQTIHQWPATLVQPVGSPLSLECTVEGTSNPNLYWYRQAAGRGLQLLFYSVGIGQISSEVPQNLSASRPQDRQFILSSKKLLLSDSGFYLCAWSTQGRAGYTFGSGTRLTVV.